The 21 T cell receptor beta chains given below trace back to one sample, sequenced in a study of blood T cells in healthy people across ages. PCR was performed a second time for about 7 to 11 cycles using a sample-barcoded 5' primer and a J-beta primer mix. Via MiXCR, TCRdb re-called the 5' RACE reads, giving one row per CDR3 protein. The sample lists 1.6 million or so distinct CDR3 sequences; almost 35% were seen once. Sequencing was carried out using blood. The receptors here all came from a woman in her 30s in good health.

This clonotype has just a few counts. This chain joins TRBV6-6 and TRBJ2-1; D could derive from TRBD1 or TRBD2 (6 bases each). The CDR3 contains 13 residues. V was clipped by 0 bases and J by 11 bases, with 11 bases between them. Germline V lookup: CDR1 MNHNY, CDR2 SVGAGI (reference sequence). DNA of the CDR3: TGTGCCAGCAGTTACTCGACCGGGGGCCAGCAGTTCTTC. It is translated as CASSYSTGGQQFF.

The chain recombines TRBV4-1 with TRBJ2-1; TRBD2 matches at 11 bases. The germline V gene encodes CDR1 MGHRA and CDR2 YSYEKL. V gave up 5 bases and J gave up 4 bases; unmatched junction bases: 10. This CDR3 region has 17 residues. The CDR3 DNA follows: TGCGCCAGCAGCTTAGCCGGGACTAGCGGACCTTACAATGAGCAGTTCTTC. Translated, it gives CASSLAGTSGPYNEQFF.

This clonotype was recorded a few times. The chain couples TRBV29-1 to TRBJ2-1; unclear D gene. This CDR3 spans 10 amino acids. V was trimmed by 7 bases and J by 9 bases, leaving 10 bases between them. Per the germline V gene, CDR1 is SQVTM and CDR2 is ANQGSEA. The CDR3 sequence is CSAMGGEQFF. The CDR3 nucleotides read TGCAGCGCTATGGGCGGTGAGCAGTTCTTC.

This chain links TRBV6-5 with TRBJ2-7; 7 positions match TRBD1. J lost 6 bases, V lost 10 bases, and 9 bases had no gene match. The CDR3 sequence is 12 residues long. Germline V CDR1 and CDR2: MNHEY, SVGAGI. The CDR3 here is CATLDRAGEQYF. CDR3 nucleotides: TGTGCCACCTTAGACAGGGCGGGCGAGCAGTACTTC.

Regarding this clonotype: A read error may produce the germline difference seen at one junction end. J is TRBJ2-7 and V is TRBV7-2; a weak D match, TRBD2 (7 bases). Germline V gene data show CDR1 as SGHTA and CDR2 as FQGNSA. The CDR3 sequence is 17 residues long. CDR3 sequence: CASSRPLGGGRAYELYF. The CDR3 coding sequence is TGTGCCAGCAGTAGACCCCTTGGGGGCGGGAGAGCCTACGAGCTGTACTTC.

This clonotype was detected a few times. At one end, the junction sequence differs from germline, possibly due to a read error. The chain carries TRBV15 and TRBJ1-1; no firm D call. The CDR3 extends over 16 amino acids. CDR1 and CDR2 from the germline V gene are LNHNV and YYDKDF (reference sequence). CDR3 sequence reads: CATSREWATMNTEAFF. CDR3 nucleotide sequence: TGTGCCACCAGCCGAGAATGGGCTACTATGAACACTGAAGCTTTCTTT.

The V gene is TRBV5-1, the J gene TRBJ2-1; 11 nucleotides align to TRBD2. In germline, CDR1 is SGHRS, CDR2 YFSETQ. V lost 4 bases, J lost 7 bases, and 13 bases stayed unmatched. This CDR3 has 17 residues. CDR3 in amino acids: CASSPTSSGRPRNEQFF. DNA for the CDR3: TGCGCCAGCAGCCCCACCTCTAGCGGGAGGCCCAGAAATGAGCAGTTCTTC.

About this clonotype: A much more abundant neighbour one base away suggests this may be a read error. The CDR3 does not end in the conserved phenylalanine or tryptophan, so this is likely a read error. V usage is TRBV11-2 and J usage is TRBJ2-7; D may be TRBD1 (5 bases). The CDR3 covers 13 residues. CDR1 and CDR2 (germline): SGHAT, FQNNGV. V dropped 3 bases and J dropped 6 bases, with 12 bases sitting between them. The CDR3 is CASSLDGQGEQYL. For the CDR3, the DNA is TGTGCCAGCAGCTTGGATGGACAAGGCGAGCAGTACTTG.

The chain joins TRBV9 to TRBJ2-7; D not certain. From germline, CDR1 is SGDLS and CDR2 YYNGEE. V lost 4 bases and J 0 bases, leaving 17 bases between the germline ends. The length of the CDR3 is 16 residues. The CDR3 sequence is CASSPPSGTFSYEQYF. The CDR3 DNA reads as TGTGCCAGCAGCCCCCCGTCGGGCACCTTCTCCTACGAGCAGTACTTC.

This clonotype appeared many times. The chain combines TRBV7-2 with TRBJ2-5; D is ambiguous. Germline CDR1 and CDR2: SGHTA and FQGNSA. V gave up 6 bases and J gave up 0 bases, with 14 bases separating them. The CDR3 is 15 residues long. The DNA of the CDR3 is TGTGCCAGCAGTCAACCCCAACGGAACCAAGAGACCCAGTACTTC. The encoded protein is CASSQPQRNQETQYF. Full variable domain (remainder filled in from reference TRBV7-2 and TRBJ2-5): GAGVSQSPSNKVTEKGKDVELRCDPISGHTALYWYRQSLGQGLEFLIYFQGNSAPDKSGLPSDRFSAERTGGSVSTLTIQRTQQEDSAVYLCASSQPQRNQETQYFGPGTRLLVL.

DNA of the CDR3: TGTGCCAGCAGTCCCCACCTAGACAGGGACTACACCTTC. Its protein product is CASSPHLDRDYTF. V and J are TRBV28 and TRBJ1-2; 7 nucleotides match TRBD1. Germline trimming cut 5 bases from V and 10 bases from J; bases unmatched to any gene: 10. CDR1 is MDHEN and CDR2 is SYDVKM in the germline V gene. CDR3 length: 13 residues.

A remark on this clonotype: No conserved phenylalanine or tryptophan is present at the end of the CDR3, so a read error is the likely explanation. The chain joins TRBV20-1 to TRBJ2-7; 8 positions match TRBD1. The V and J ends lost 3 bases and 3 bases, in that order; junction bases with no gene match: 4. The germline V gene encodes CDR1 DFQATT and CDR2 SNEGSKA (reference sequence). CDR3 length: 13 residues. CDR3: CSARGTGLYEQYC. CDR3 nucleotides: TGCAGTGCTAGGGGGACAGGACTCTACGAGCAGTACTGC.

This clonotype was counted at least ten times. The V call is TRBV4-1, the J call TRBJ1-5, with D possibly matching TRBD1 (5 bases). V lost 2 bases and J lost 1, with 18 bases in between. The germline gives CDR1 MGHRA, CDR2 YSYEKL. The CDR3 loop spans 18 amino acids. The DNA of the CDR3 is TGCGCCAGCAGCCAATTGTCGGGCGGCGGGGGGAGCAATCAGCCCCAGCATTTT. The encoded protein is CASSQLSGGGGSNQPQHF.

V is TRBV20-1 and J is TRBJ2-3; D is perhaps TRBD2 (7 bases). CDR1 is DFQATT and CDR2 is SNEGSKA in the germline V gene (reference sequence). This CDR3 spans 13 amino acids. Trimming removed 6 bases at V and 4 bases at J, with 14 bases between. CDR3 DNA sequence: TGCAGTGCCCATAGGGGGGGGTCAGATACGCAGTATTTT. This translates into CSAHRGGSDTQYF.

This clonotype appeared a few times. In DNA form, the CDR3 reads TGTGCCAGCAGCCCCTTAAGACAGAAAAACATTCAGTACTTC. Its protein is CASSPLRQKNIQYF. The chain recombines TRBV11-2 with TRBJ2-4; a weak D match, TRBD1 (5 bases). V was shortened by 5 bases and J by 4 bases, with 12 bases between the two germline ends. Germline CDR1 is SGHAT and CDR2 is FQNNGV. This CDR3 is built from 14 residues.

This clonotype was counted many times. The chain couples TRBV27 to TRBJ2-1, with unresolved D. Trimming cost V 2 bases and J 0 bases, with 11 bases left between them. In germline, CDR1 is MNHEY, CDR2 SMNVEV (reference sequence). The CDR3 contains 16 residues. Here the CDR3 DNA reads TGTGCCAGCAGTTTAGGTTCAGGCAGCTCCTACAATGAGCAGTTCTTC. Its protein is CASSLGSGSSYNEQFF.

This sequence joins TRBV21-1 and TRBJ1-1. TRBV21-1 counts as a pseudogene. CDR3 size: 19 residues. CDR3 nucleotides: TGTGCCAGCAGCAAAAGAGGCCACGTGGGGAAAGCAGGTAGGACTGAAGCTTTCTTT. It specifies CASSKRGHVGKAGRTEAFF.

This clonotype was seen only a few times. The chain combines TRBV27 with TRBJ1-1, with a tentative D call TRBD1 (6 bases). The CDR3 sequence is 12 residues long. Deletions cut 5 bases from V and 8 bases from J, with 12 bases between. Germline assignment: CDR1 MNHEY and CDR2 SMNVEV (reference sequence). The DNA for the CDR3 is TGTGCCAGCAGTGGCAGGGGCCTCGAAGCTTTCTTT. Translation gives CASSGRGLEAFF.

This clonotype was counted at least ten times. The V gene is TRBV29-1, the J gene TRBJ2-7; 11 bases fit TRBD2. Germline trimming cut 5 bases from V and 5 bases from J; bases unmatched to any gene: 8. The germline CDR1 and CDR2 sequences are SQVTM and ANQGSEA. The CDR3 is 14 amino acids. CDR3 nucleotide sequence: TGCAGCGTTCAAACTAGCGGGGGAGGCAACGAGCAGTACTTC. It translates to CSVQTSGGGNEQYF.

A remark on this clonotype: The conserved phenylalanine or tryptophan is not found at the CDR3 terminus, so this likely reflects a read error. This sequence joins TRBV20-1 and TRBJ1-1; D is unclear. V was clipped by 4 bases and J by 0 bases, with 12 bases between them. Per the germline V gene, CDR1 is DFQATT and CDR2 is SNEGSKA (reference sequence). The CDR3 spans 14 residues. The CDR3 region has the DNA TGCAGTGCTATGGCATTTGGGATGAACACTGAAGCTTTCTTG. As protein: CSAMAFGMNTEAFL.

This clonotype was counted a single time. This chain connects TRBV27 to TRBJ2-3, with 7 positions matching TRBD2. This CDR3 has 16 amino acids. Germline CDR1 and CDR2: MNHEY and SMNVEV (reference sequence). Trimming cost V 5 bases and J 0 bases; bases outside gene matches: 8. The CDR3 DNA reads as TGTGCCAGCAGTCCCCAGAGCGGGGCTAGCACAGATACGCAGTATTTT. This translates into CASSPQSGASTDTQYF.